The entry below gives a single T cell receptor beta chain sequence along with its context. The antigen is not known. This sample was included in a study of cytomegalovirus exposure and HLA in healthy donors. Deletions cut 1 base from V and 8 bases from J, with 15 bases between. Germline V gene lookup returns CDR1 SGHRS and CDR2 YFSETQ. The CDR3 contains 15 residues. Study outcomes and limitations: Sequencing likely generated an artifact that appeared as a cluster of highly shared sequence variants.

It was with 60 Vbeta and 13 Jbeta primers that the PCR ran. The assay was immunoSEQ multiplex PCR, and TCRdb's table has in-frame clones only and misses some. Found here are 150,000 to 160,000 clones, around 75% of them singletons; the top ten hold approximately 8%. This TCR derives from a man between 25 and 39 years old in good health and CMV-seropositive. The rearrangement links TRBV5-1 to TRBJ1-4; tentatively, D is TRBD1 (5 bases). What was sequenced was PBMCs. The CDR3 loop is CASSLRGREVEKLFF. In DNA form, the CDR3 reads TGCGCCAGCAGCTTGAGGGGCAGGGAGGTAGAAAAACTGTTTTTT.